A single sample is the source of the 30 T cell receptor beta chains below, sequenced in a study of T cell responses to AZD1222 COVID-19 vaccine. TCRdb's table, derived via immunoSEQ multiplex PCR, lists solely in-frame clones and lacks some. The sample lists 150,000 or so clones; roughly nine tenths were seen once. The sequencing used peripheral blood, collected 28 days after the second AZD1222 dose. These receptors originate from an adult who received the AZD1222 COVID-19 vaccine.

DNA for the CDR3: TGTGCCACCAGTTTCCGACTGAGCTCTGGGGCCAACGTCCTGACTTTC. This gives the protein CATSFRLSSGANVLTF. The V call is TRBV24-1, the J call TRBJ2-6; D gene ambiguous. V gave up 6 bases and J gave up 0 bases, with 11 bases separating them. This CDR3 spans 16 amino acids. CDR1 and CDR2 from the germline V gene are KGHDR and SFDVKD.

This chain connects TRBV11-2 to TRBJ2-2; D call uncertain. Germline values: CDR1 SGHAT, CDR2 FQNNGV. This CDR3 has 16 amino acids. V lost 1 base, J lost 7 bases, and 16 bases lay in between. CDR3 sequence reads: CASSLVSPSLGGELFF. The CDR3 DNA sequence: TGTGCCAGCAGCTTAGTGAGTCCCAGCTTGGGCGGGGAGCTGTTTTTT.

This clone has only a few counts. Other DNA sequences of this sample code for an identical CDR3. The chain links TRBV3-1 (or the pseudogene TRBV3-2) to TRBJ1-5, with D perhaps TRBD1 (5 bases). This CDR3 region has 12 residues. Germline-derived CDR1 and CDR2 are LGHDT and YNNKEL (reference sequence). Trimming removed 3 bases from V and 7 bases from J, with 7 bases in between. CDR3 in amino acids: CASSQGEQPQHF. The CDR3 coding sequence is TGTGCCAGCAGCCAGGGGGAGCAGCCCCAGCATTTT.

This chain uses TRBV9 with TRBJ1-4; 7 nucleotides align to TRBD1. Germline V CDR1 and CDR2: SGDLS, YYNGEE. The CDR3 has 16 amino acids. The trim removed 4 bases at V and 2 bases at J, leaving 8 bases unmatched. The CDR3 spells CASSFRQGNTNEKLFF. CDR3 sequence (DNA): TGTGCCAGCAGCTTTCGACAGGGCAACACTAATGAAAAACTGTTTTTT. Full variable domain (rest looked up from reference TRBV9 and TRBJ1-4): DSGVTQTPKHLITATGQRVTLRCSPRSGDLSVYWYQQSLDQGLQFLIQYYNGEERAKGNILERFSAQQFPDLHSELNLSSLELGDSALYFCASSFRQGNTNEKLFFGSGTQLSVL.

The chain is built from TRBV27 and TRBJ2-7, with D perhaps TRBD2 (6 bases). Germline-derived CDR1 and CDR2 are MNHEY and SMNVEV (reference sequence). Trimming removed 1 base from V and 3 bases from J, with 10 bases in between. The CDR3 length is 14 residues. CDR3 in amino acids: CASSLWGDRYEQYF. The CDR3 DNA reads as TGTGCCAGCAGTTTATGGGGGGACCGCTACGAGCAGTACTTC.

The CDR3 DNA sequence: TGCGCCAGCAGCTTAGGGCTGAACACTGAAGCTTTCTTT. This sequence encodes CASSLGLNTEAFF. The chain links TRBV5-1 to TRBJ1-1; no firm D call. This CDR3 is built from 13 residues. CDR1 and CDR2 (germline): SGHRS, YFSETQ. Trimming shortened V by 2 bases and J by 0 bases, and 5 bases separated the two germline ends.

The CDR3 spells CASSEVVSYEQYF. The DNA for the CDR3 is TGTGCCAGCAGTGAAGTTGTGTCCTACGAGCAGTACTTC. J is TRBJ2-7 and V is TRBV6-1; D gene uncertain. The CDR3 length is 13 residues. Germline loops: CDR1 MNHNS, CDR2 SASEGT. Trimming shortened V by 1 base and J by 1 base, and 5 bases separated the two germline ends.

This rearrangement joins TRBV9 to TRBJ1-2; D not certain. Germline V gives CDR1 SGDLS, CDR2 YYNGEE. The CDR3 has 13 amino acids. V was trimmed by 0 bases and J by 4 bases, leaving 7 bases between them. The CDR3: CASSVGQTYGYTF. The CDR3 DNA is TGTGCCAGCAGCGTAGGGCAAACCTATGGCTACACCTTC.

This clone was seen once. V is TRBV7-8 and J is TRBJ1-5; D unclear. Deletions cut 5 bases from V and 7 bases from J, with 12 bases between. The germline V gene has CDR1 SGHVS and CDR2 FQNEAQ. This CDR3 is built from 13 residues. The CDR3 loop reads CASSPARQQPQHF. Written as DNA, the CDR3 is TGTGCCAGCAGCCCAGCCCGTCAGCAGCCCCAGCATTTT.

This clone was picked up one time. This chain connects TRBV4-1 to TRBJ2-4; 15 bases fit TRBD2. The CDR3 has 18 residues. CDR1 is MGHRA, CDR2 YSYEKL, per germline. The V segment lost 4 bases and the J segment 0 bases; nucleotides outside the gene matches: 4. As DNA, the CDR3 is TGCGCCAGCAGCCCAGGACTAGCGGGAGGGTTAGCCAAAAACATTCAGTACTTC. Translation gives CASSPGLAGGLAKNIQYF.

The J gene is TRBJ2-3, the V gene TRBV6-1, with TRBD2 as a possible D gene (7 bases). CDR1 MNHNS and CDR2 SASEGT come from the germline V gene. The CDR3 is made up of 16 amino acids. V was cut by 4 bases and J by 2 bases, with 16 bases left in between. The CDR3 sequence is CASSGRAGALTDTQYF. CDR3 sequence (DNA): TGTGCCAGCAGTGGAAGGGCGGGGGCCCTCACAGATACGCAGTATTTT.

The chain uses TRBV7-2 and TRBJ1-3; D is undetermined. In germline, CDR1 is SGHTA, CDR2 FQGNSA. The CDR3 loop spans 15 amino acids. V was trimmed by 6 bases and J by 0 bases, leaving 12 bases between them. CDR3 DNA: TGTGCCAGCAGAAGAGGGAGCGACTCTGGAAACACCATATATTTT. Amino acids: CASRRGSDSGNTIYF.

The chain has TRBV5-1 and TRBJ1-1, with a weak D call TRBD1 (6 bases). The V gene lost 6 bases and the J gene lost 0 bases, with 9 bases spanning the gap. Per germline, CDR1 SGHRS and CDR2 YFSETQ. This CDR3 has 13 amino acids. CDR3 in DNA: TGCGCCAGCAACAGGGAGATGAACACTGAAGCTTTCTTT. Amino acids: CASNREMNTEAFF.

The chain is built from TRBV3-1 (or the pseudogene TRBV3-2) and TRBJ2-5; D gene uncertain. V gave up 0 bases and J gave up 1 base, with 9 bases separating them. CDR1 is LGHDT, CDR2 YNNKEL, per germline (reference sequence). CDR3 length equals 15 residues. CDR3 residues: CASSQDMGGQETQYF. The CDR3 nucleotides read TGTGCCAGCAGCCAAGATATGGGTGGCCAAGAGACCCAGTACTTC.

The chain couples TRBV5-6 to TRBJ1-1; D is uncertain. CDR1 is SGHDT and CDR2 is YYEEEE in the germline V gene. The ends were cut back, 5 bases at V and 5 bases at J, with 16 bases in the middle. The CDR3 is 14 residues long. CDR3 region: CASRDGRLGTEAFF. For the CDR3, the DNA is TGTGCCAGCAGGGACGGACGGCTGGGGACTGAAGCTTTCTTT.

This clone has more than one count but fewer than ten. The chain is built from TRBV7-9 and TRBJ2-1; D might be TRBD1 or TRBD2, each matching 5 bases. Germline CDR1 and CDR2: SEHNR and FQNEAQ (reference sequence). The CDR3 has 12 residues. The V end was cut by 5 bases, the J end by 8 bases, with 10 bases between. The CDR3 DNA sequence: TGTGCCAGCAGCCTCGAGGGGTATGAGCAGTTCTTC. It specifies CASSLEGYEQFF.

The rearrangement joins TRBV5-1 to TRBJ2-3; weak D call: TRBD2 (6 bases). The CDR3 sequence is 18 residues long. Deletions cut 4 bases from V and 4 bases from J, with 25 bases between. CDR1 is SGHRS and CDR2 is YFSETQ in the germline V gene. The CDR3: CASSPLFGGPVMPDTQYF. The CDR3 nucleotides are TGCGCCAGCAGCCCACTGTTCGGAGGGCCGGTAATGCCAGATACGCAGTATTTT.

V and J are TRBV6-5 and TRBJ2-2, with D tentatively TRBD2 (6 bases). Germline V lookup: CDR1 MNHEY, CDR2 SVGAGI. Trimming removed 6 bases from V and 4 bases from J, with 15 bases in between. The CDR3 is 15 residues long. This CDR3 reads CASRTSTPFTGELFF. The CDR3 nucleotides read TGTGCCAGCAGAACTAGCACCCCATTCACCGGGGAGCTGTTTTTT.

The chain joins TRBV30 to TRBJ2-7, with D perhaps given as TRBD1 or TRBD2 (5 bases each). The germline V gene encodes CDR1 GTSNPN and CDR2 SVGIG (reference sequence). The CDR3 runs 12 residues. Trimming pared 7 bases from V and 2 bases from J, leaving 12 bases between. CDR3 amino acids: CAYRDGTYEQYF. The DNA of the CDR3 is TGTGCCTACCGGGACGGAACCTACGAGCAGTACTTC. The variable domain in full, with the rest retrieved from reference TRBV30 and TRBJ2-7, is SQTIHQWPATLVQPVGSPLSLECTVEGTSNPNLYWYRQAAGRGLQLLFYSVGIGQISSEVPQNLSASRPQDRQFILSSKKLLLSDSGFYLCAYRDGTYEQYFGPGTRLTVT.

This clone has more than one count but fewer than ten. The CDR3 protein is CASSLERGVAGNTIYF. Here the CDR3 DNA reads TGTGCCAGCAGCTTAGAAAGAGGGGTGGCTGGAAACACCATATATTTT. This chain links TRBV7-8 with TRBJ1-3, with D possibly matching TRBD1 (5 bases). V shed 1 base and J shed 2 bases, with 12 bases lying between them. CDR3 size: 16 residues. The germline CDR1 and CDR2 sequences are SGHVS and FQNEAQ. Combining the CDR3 with reference TRBV7-8 and TRBJ1-3 gives the whole variable domain GAGVSQSPRYKVAKRGQDVALRCDPISGHVSLFWYQQALGQGPEFLTYFQNEAQLDKSGLPSDRFFAERPEGSVSTLKIQRTQQEDSAVYLCASSLERGVAGNTIYFGEGSWLTVV.

The chain joins TRBV19 to TRBJ1-3; unclear D gene. Germline lookup yields CDR1 LNHDA and CDR2 SQIVND (reference sequence). Trimming took off 5 bases at V and 4 bases at J, with 9 bases between the two ends. The length of the CDR3 is 13 residues. The CDR3 nucleotides are TGTGCCAGTAGTGAAAGACGGGGAAACACCATATATTTT. It yields the protein CASSERRGNTIYF.

V usage is TRBV7-8 and J usage is TRBJ1-2, with 8 bases matching TRBD1. The ends lost 5 bases at V and 5 bases at J; junction bases unmatched: 13. The germline CDR1 and CDR2 sequences are SGHVS and FQNEAQ. CDR3 length: 16 residues. DNA of the CDR3: TGTGCCAGCAGCCCGGTGAGGCAGGGGGCACGTTATGGCTACACCTTC. Translated, it gives CASSPVRQGARYGYTF. Looking up the rest from reference TRBV7-8 and TRBJ1-2 gives the full variable domain: GAGVSQSPRYKVAKRGQDVALRCDPISGHVSLFWYQQALGQGPEFLTYFQNEAQLDKSGLPSDRFFAERPEGSVSTLKIQRTQQEDSAVYLCASSPVRQGARYGYTFGSGTRLTVV.

The sample holds one count of this clone. The chain uses TRBV24-1 and TRBJ2-1, with D perhaps TRBD2 (5 bases). Germline V gene data show CDR1 as KGHDR and CDR2 as SFDVKD. V was pared by 5 bases and J by 0 bases, with 13 bases between. The CDR3 extends over 16 amino acids. The chain's CDR3 is CATSARWGDSYNEQFF. Written as DNA, the CDR3 is TGTGCCACCAGTGCTCGTTGGGGAGACTCCTACAATGAGCAGTTCTTC.

The genes are TRBV7-8 and TRBJ2-7, with 9 bases fitting TRBD2. This CDR3 contains 16 residues. The V gene end was trimmed by 1 base and the J gene end by 2 bases; junction bases not matched to a gene: 6. Germline CDR1 and CDR2: SGHVS and FQNEAQ. CDR3 DNA sequence: TGTGCCAGCAGCTTAGGTGGGGCTAGCGGGGCCTACGAGCAGTACTTC. It codes for CASSLGGASGAYEQYF.

CDR3: CASRGDRGYANRSYEQYF. CDR3 DNA sequence: TGTGCCAGCCGAGGGGACAGGGGTTACGCGAACCGCTCCTACGAGCAGTACTTC. This chain links TRBV21-1 with TRBJ2-7; the D segment call TRBD1 is taken from the table without a DNA check. TRBV21-1 is recorded as a pseudogene. The CDR3 consists of 18 residues.

V gene TRBV11-2 combines with J gene TRBJ2-4; D remains unclear. The CDR3 length is 14 residues. Germline assignment: CDR1 SGHAT and CDR2 FQNNGV. V lost 8 bases and J lost 7, with 18 bases in between. CDR3 sequence reads: CASYDAYSTNIQYF. The CDR3 region has the DNA TGTGCCAGCTATGACGCATACTCGACGAACATTCAGTACTTC.

This rearrangement joins TRBV29-1 to TRBJ1-5, with TRBD1 identical over 8 bases. V gave up 7 bases and J gave up 6 bases; unmatched junction bases: 8. This CDR3 spans 13 amino acids. Germline CDR1 is SQVTM and CDR2 is ANQGSEA. As DNA, the CDR3 is TGCAGCGGTTTGACAGGGGTGGGTCAGCCCCAGCATTTT. Protein: CSGLTGVGQPQHF.

The chain has TRBV6-5 and TRBJ1-5; 8 bases align to TRBD1. Germline V CDR1 and CDR2: MNHEY, SVGAGI. The CDR3 covers 15 residues. With V trimmed by 6 bases and J by 4 bases, 8 bases remained unmatched. CDR3 bases: TGTGCCAGCAGCGTTGGGACAGGCTATAATCAGCCCCAGCATTTT. Protein product: CASSVGTGYNQPQHF.

This clone has only one observation. The genes are TRBV5-1 and TRBJ1-4; D remains unclear. CDR1 is SGHRS and CDR2 is YFSETQ in the germline V gene. This CDR3 has 15 amino acids. V dropped 0 bases and J dropped 0 bases, with 6 bases sitting between them. The CDR3 coding sequence is TGCGCCAGCAGCTTGGGGGTCCCAACTAATGAAAAACTGTTTTTT. Its protein product is CASSLGVPTNEKLFF.

The chain links TRBV5-6 to TRBJ2-5, with 8 bases fitting TRBD1. J was trimmed by 4 bases and V by 2 bases; bases with no gene match: 10. The CDR3 length is 16 residues. Germline-derived CDR1 and CDR2 are SGHDT and YYEEEE. In DNA form, the CDR3 reads TGTGCCAGCAGCTTCCGGACAGGGTGGGGCAGAGAGACCCAGTACTTC. Amino acid sequence: CASSFRTGWGRETQYF.